The clone carrying this TCR beta chain was counted between two and nine times. Its antigen remains unidentified. This sample was taken from a study of long-term antiretroviral therapy in people with HIV. On the study more broadly: The oldest samples precede the 2015 immediate-ART recommendation by about a decade. Whole-study results and caveats: ART preceded a rise in diversity that nonetheless stayed lower than in transplant donor controls. HIV repertoire CDR3 lengths ranged less widely than those of controls.

Per germline, CDR1 MRHNA and CDR2 SNTAGT. The CDR3 has 13 residues. Trimming cost V 2 bases and J 4 bases, with 5 bases left between them. Survey-level resolution applied to immunoSEQ assay v3.0. The data were produced by immunoSEQ multiplex PCR, yet TCRdb's version contains in-frame clones alone and is incomplete. The top ten clones hold roughly 4.5% of a sample with approximately 18,000 clones, around 80% of them seen once. This clonotype originated in a man in his late teens or twenties with HIV. Source: unsorted PBMCs, taken 0.1 years before starting antiretroviral therapy. V gene TRBV6-4 combines with J gene TRBJ2-2; the D gene could be TRBD1 or TRBD2 (5 bases each). Here the CDR3 reads CASSDGGTGELFF. CDR3 nucleotide sequence: TGTGCCAGCAGTGACGGGGGCACCGGGGAGCTGTTTTTT.